This T cell receptor (beta chain) was observed in a study of identifying expanded T cells in peripheral blood. Trimming removed 6 bases from V and 2 bases from J, with 10 bases in between. Germline CDR1 MNHEY, CDR2 SVGAGI. The CDR3 covers 13 residues. Sequencing was performed with immunoSEQ multiplex PCR; in TCRdb, only in-frame clones are kept and a portion is missing. This sample has about 120,000 clones, with about 80% found just once. Collection occurred without any documented infections or immune events in donors. The sequenced sample was blood. This receptor was taken from a person aged 18-70 years in good health. V usage is TRBV6-5 and J usage is TRBJ1-1; D is undetermined. This CDR3 is CASSLFPNTEAFF. CDR3 nucleotides: TGTGCCAGCAGCCTCTTCCCAAACACTGAAGCTTTCTTT.